The rows below give T cell receptor beta chains drawn from one sample of a study of OX40 agonist ivuxolimab in advanced cancers. Generated by immunoSEQ multiplex PCR, the TCRdb table keeps only in-frame clones and is missing some. The sample contains 60,000 or so clones, more than 75% of which appear only once. The sample consisted of CD4+ or CD8+ T cells sorted from blood, taken in a trial of the OX40 agonist ivuxolimab. The receptor set was obtained from an adult with an advanced solid tumor such as melanoma, head and neck, liver or kidney cancer. The CDR3 runs from the conserved cysteine through the conserved F or W. A D gene is named only where the DNA matches it firmly. Not every row has a clone size; where given, it reads once, few, many or a size class.

V gene	D gene	J gene	clone size	CDR3 length	CDR3 protein	CDR3 DNA
TRBV4-1	-	TRBJ1-2	-	15	CASSPAGRANYGYTF	TGCGCCAGCAGCCCCGCCGGCAGAGCTAACTATGGCTACACCTTC
TRBV7-9	TRBD1	TRBJ2-3	few	16	CASSPRLTGSTDTQYF	TGTGCCAGCAGTCCAAGACTGACAGGGAGCACAGATACGCAGTATTTT
TRBV28	TRBD1	TRBJ2-2	-	13	CASRDRQGGELFF	TGTGCCAGCAGGGACAGGCAAGGCGGGGAGCTGTTTTTT
TRBV5-1	-	TRBJ1-5	-	14	CASSPGDQNQPQHF	TGCGCCAGCAGCCCTGGGGATCAGAATCAGCCCCAGCATTTT
TRBV13	-	TRBJ2-3	-	14	CASSFKSSPGTQYF	TGTGCCAGCAGCTTTAAGAGTTCCCCAGGTACGCAGTATTTT
TRBV5-4	-	TRBJ1-1	few	13	CASSLKGVPEAFF	TGTGCCAGCAGCTTAAAAGGGGTCCCTGAAGCTTTCTTT
TRBV9	-	TRBJ1-3	-	16	CASSGILGRSGNTIYF	TGTGCCAGCAGCGGGATACTGGGACGCTCTGGAAACACCATATATTTT
TRBV19	TRBD2	TRBJ2-1	once	18	CASSIAGLSGRASNEQFF	TGTGCCAGTAGTATAGCCGGGCTTAGCGGGAGGGCCTCGAATGAGCAGTTCTTC
TRBV29-1	TRBD1	TRBJ2-1	once	13	CSVEGTGFWEQFF	TGCAGCGTTGAGGGGACAGGGTTTTGGGAGCAGTTCTTC
TRBV7-3	TRBD1	TRBJ1-5	-	13	CASSTGGGQPQHF	TGTGCCAGCAGCACAGGGGGGGGTCAGCCCCAGCATTTT
TRBV7-2	TRBD2	TRBJ2-1	once	13	CASSWTSGNEQFF	TGTGCCAGCAGCTGGACTAGCGGCAATGAGCAGTTCTTC
TRBV6-1	TRBD2	TRBJ2-2	-	14	CASSGLAHTGELFF	TGTGCCAGCAGTGGACTAGCCCACACCGGGGAGCTGTTTTTT
TRBV7-9	TRBD1	TRBJ1-4	-	15	CASSLSIGGREKLFF	TGTGCCAGCAGCTTATCTATAGGGGGCAGGGAAAAACTGTTTTTT
TRBV9	TRBD2	TRBJ2-7	-	15	CASSVDPSGGDEQYF	TGTGCCAGCAGCGTTGACCCTAGCGGAGGGGATGAGCAGTACTTC
TRBV6-1	TRBD2	TRBJ2-7	-	14	CASTLGGSSYEQYF	TGTGCCAGCACCTTGGGAGGGTCGTCCTACGAGCAGTACTTC
TRBV5-1	-	TRBJ1-1	-	14	CASSPGLKDTEAFF	TGCGCCAGCAGCCCGGGACTAAAGGACACTGAAGCTTTCTTT
TRBV10-3	-	TRBJ2-6	-	13	CAISPSVGNVLTF	TGTGCCATCAGCCCGAGTGTAGGCAACGTCCTGACTTTC
TRBV11-2	-	TRBJ1-2	-	13	CASSPDTNYGYTF	TGTGCCAGCAGCCCCGACACTAACTATGGCTACACCTTC